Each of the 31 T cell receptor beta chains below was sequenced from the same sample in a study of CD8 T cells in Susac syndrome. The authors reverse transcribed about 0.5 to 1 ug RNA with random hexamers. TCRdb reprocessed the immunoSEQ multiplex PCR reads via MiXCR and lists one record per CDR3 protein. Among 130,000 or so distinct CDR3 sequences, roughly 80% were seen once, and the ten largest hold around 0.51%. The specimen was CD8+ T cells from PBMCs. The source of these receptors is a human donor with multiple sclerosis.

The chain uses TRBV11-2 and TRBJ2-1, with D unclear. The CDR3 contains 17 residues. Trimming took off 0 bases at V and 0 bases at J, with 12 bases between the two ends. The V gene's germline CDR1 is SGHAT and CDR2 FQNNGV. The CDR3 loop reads CASSLEPSVTSYNEQFF. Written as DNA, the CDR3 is TGTGCCAGCAGCTTAGAGCCCAGCGTGACCTCCTACAATGAGCAGTTCTTC.

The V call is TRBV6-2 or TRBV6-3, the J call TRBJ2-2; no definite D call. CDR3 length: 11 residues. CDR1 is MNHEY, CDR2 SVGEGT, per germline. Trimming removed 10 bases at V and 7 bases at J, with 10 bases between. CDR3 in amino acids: CATSSGGELFF. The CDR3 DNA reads TGTGCCACCTCTTCCGGCGGGGAGCTGTTTTTT.

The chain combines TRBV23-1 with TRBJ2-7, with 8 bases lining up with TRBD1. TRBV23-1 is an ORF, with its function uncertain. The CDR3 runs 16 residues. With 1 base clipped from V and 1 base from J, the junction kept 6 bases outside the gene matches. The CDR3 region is CASSQFDRGHSYEQYV. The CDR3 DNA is TGCGCCAGCAGTCAATTCGACAGGGGACATTCCTACGAGCAGTACGTC.

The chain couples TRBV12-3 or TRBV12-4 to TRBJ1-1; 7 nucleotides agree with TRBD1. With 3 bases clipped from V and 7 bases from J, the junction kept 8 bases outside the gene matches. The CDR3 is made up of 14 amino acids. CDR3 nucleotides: TGTGCCAGCAGTTTCATTGGGGCAGGGGGTGAAGCTTTCTTT. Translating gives CASSFIGAGGEAFF.

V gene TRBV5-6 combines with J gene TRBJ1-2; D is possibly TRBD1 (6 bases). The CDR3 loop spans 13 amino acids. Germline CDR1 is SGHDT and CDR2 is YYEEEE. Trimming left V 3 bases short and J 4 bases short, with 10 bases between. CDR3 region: CASSSGTFYGYTF. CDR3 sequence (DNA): TGTGCCAGCAGCTCCGGGACATTCTATGGCTACACCTTC.

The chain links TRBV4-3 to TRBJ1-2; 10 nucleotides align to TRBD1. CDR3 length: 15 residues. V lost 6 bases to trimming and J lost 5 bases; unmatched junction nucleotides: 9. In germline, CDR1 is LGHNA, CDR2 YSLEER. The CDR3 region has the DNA TGCGCCAGCAGGACAGGGGGCGGGATAGGGTATGGCTACACCTTC. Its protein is CASRTGGGIGYGYTF.

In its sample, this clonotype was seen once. This CDR3 is CASSSVPGLAGWGFSSYEQYV. The CDR3 DNA is TGTGCCAGCAGTTCTGTCCCGGGACTAGCGGGATGGGGATTTAGCTCCTACGAGCAGTACGTC. The genes are TRBV2 and TRBJ2-7, with 13 bases identical to TRBD2. The CDR3 length is 21 residues. Germline V lookup: CDR1 SNHLY, CDR2 FYNNEI. Trimming at V came to 5 bases and at J to 0 bases, leaving 19 bases not matched to a gene.

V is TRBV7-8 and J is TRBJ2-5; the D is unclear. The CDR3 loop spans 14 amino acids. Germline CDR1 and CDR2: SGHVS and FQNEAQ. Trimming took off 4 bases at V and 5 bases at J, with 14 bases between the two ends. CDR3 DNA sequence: TGTGCCAGCAGCTCTACAACTCTTTGGGAGACCCAGTACTTC. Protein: CASSSTTLWETQYF.

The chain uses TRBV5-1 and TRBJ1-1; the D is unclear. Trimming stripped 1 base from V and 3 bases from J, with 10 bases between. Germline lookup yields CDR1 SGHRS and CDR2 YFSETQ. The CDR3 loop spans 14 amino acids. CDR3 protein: CASSLRPRDTEAFF. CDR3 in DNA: TGCGCCAGCAGCTTGCGTCCGAGAGACACTGAAGCTTTCTTT.

CDR3 DNA sequence: TGTGCCAGCAGCTTTCGGACAGGGGGAAATGAAAAACTGTTTTTT. Its translation is CASSFRTGGNEKLFF. V usage is TRBV13 and J usage is TRBJ1-4; 10 nucleotides agree with TRBD1. With V trimmed by 3 bases and J by 5 bases, 3 bases remained unmatched. Germline V gives CDR1 PRHDT, CDR2 FYEKMQ (reference sequence). CDR3 length: 15 amino acids.

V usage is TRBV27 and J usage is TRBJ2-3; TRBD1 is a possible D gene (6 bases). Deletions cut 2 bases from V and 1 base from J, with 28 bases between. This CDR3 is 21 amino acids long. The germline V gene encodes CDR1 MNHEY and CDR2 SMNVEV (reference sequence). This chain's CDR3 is CASSLTRGAGAGRGGTDTQYF. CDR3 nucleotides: TGTGCCAGCAGTTTAACCCGTGGGGCAGGGGCTGGTCGAGGGGGCACAGATACGCAGTATTTT.

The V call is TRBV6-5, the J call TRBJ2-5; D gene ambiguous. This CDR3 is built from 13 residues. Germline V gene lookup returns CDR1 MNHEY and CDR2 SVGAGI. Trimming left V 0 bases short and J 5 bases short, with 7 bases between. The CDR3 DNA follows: TGTGCCAGCAGTTACTCGTGGAAGGAGACCCAGTACTTC. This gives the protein CASSYSWKETQYF.

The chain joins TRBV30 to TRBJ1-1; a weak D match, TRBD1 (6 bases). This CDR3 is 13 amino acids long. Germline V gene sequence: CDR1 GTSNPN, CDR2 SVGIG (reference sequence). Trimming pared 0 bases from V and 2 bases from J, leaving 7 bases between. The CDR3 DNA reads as TGTGCCTGGAGTGTGGACAGCAACACTGAAGCTTTCTTT. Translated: CAWSVDSNTEAFF. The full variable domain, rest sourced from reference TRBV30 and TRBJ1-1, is SQTIHQWPATLVQPVGSPLSLECTVEGTSNPNLYWYRQAAGRGLQLLFYSVGIGQISSEVPQNLSASRPQDRQFILSSKKLLLSDSGFYLCAWSVDSNTEAFFGQGTRLTVV.

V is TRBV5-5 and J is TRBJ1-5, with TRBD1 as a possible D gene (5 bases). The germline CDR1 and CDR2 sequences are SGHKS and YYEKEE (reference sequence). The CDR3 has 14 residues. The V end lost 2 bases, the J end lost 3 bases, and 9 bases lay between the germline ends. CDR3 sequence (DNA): TGTGCCAGCAGCTTTCAGGGCCCCAATCAGCCCCAGCATTTT. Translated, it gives CASSFQGPNQPQHF.

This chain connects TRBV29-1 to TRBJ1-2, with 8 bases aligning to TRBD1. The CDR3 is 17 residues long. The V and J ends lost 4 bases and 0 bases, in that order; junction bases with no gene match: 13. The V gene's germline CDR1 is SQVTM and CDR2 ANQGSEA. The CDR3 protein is CSVVGGPGGLPNYGYTF. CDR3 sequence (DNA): TGCAGCGTTGTAGGGGGGCCAGGGGGCCTACCTAACTATGGCTACACCTTC.

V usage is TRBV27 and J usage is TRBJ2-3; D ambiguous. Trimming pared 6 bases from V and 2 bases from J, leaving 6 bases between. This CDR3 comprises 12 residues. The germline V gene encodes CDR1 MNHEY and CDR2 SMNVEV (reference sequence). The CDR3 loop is CASSPPTDTQYF. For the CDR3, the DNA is TGTGCCAGCAGCCCCCCCACAGATACGCAGTATTTT.

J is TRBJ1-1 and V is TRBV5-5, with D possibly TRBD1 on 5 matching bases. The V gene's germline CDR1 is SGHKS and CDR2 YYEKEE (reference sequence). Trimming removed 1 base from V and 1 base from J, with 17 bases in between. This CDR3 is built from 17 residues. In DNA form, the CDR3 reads TGTGCCAGCAGCTTGCCGAGGGGTTACAGAACGAACACTGAAGCTTTCTTT. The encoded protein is CASSLPRGYRTNTEAFF. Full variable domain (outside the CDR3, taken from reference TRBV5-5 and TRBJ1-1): DAGVTQSPTHLIKTRGQQVTLRCSPISGHKSVSWYQQVLGQGPQFIFQYYEKEERGRGNFPDRFSARQFPNYSSELNVNALLLGDSALYLCASSLPRGYRTNTEAFFGQGTRLTVV.

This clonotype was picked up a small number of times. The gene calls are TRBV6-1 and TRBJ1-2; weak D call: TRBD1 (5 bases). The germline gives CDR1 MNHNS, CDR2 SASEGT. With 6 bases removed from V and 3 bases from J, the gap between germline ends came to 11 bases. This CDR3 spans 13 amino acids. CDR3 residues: CASRGTDYYGYTF. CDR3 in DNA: TGTGCCAGCAGGGGGACCGACTACTATGGCTACACCTTC.

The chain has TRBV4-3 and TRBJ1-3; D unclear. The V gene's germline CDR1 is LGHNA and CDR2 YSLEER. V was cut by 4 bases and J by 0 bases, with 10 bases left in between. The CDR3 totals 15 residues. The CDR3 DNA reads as TGCGCCAGCAGCCGGGAGATCAGCTCTGGAAACACCATATATTTT. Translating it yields CASSREISSGNTIYF.

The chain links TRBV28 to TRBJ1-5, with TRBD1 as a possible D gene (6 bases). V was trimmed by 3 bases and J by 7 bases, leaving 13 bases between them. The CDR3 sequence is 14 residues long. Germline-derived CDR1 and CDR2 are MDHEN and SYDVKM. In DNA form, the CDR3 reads TGTGCCAGCAGTTTCCGGGGGCTCAGACAGCCCCAGCATTTT. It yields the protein CASSFRGLRQPQHF.

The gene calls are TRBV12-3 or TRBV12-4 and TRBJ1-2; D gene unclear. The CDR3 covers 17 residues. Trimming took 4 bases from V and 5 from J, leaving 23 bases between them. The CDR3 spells CASSSPLADTEDYGYTF. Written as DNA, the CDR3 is TGTGCCAGCAGTTCTCCCTTGGCAGACACTGAGGATTATGGCTACACCTTC.

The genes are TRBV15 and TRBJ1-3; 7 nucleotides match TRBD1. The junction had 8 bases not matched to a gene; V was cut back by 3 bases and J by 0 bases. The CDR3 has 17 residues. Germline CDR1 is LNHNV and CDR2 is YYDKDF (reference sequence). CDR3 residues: CATSSRQGISSGNTIYF. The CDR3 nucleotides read TGTGCCACCAGCAGTCGACAGGGAATTTCCTCTGGAAACACCATATATTTT.

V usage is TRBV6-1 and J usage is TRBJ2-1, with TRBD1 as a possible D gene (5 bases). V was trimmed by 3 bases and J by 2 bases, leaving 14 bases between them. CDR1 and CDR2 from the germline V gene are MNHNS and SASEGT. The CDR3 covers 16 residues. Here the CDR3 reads CASSDPLWTPYNEQFF. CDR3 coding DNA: TGTGCCAGCAGTGATCCCCTTTGGACACCCTACAATGAGCAGTTCTTC.

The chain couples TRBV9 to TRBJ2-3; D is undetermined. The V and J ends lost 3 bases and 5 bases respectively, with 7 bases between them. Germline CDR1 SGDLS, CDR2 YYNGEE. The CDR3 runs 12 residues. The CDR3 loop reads CASSGSRDTQYF. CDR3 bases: TGTGCCAGCAGCGGCTCGAGAGATACGCAGTATTTT.

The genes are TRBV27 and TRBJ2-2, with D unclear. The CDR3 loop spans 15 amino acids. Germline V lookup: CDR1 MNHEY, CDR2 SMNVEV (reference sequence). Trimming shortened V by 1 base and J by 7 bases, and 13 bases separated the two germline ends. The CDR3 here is CASSLLGYGVGELFF. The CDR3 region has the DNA TGTGCCAGCAGTTTATTAGGGTATGGAGTCGGGGAGCTGTTTTTT.

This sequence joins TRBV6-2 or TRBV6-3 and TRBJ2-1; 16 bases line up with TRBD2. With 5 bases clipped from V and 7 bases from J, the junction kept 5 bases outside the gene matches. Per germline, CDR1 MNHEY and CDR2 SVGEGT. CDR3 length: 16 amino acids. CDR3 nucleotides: TGTGCCAGCAGTACCCCGGGACTAGCGGGAGGGAATGAGCAGTTCTTC. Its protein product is CASSTPGLAGGNEQFF.

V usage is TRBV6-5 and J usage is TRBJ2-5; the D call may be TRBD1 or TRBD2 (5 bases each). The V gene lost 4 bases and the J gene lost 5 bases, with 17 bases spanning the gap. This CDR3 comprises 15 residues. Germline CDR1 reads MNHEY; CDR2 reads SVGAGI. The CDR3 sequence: CASSSLGELTETQYF. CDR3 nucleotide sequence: TGTGCCAGCAGTTCACTGGGGGAGCTTACGGAGACCCAGTACTTC.

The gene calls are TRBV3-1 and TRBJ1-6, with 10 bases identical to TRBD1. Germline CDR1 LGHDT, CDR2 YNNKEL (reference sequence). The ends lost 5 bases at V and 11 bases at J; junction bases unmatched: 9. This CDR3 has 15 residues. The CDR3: CASSGWDRGRTPLHF. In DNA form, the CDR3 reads TGTGCCAGCAGCGGCTGGGACAGGGGTCGGACACCCCTCCACTTT.

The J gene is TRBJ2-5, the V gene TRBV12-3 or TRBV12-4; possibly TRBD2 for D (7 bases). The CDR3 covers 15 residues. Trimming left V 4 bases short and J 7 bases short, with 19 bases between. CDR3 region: CASSSGGDGQRTQYF. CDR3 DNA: TGTGCCAGCAGTTCGGGGGGCGACGGACAGAGGACCCAGTACTTC.

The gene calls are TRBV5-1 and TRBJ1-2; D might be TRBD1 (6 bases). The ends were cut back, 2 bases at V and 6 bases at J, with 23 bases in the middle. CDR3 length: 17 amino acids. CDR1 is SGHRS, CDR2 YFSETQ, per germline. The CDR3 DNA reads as TGCGCCAGCAGCTTCTTTACCCTGCAGGACAGAGGAGATGGCTACACCTTC. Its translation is CASSFFTLQDRGDGYTF.

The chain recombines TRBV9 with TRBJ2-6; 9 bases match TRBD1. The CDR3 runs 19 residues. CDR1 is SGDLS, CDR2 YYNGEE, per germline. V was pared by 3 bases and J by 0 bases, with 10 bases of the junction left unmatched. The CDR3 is CASSASVVTGGSGANVLTF. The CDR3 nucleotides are TGTGCCAGCAGCGCGTCCGTGGTGACAGGGGGCTCTGGGGCCAACGTCCTGACTTTC.